A single sample is the source of the 23 T cell receptor beta chains below, sequenced in a study of CD8 T cells in ankylosing spondylitis. In TCRdb, the 5' RACE reads were re-called with MiXCR into one record per CDR3 protein. This sample carries around 150,000 distinct CDR3 sequences, roughly 10% of them seen once, and the ten largest clones take 29%. What was sequenced was blood, either unsorted or a sorted T cell fraction (not recorded which). The receptors come from a male donor with ankylosing spondylitis or in good health (not recorded which).

This clonotype was detected only a few times. The V and J genes are TRBV7-9 and TRBJ2-3; 13 nucleotides match TRBD2. Trimming removed 8 bases from V and 2 bases from J; junction bases left unmatched: 1. The CDR3 runs 14 residues. Germline CDR1 and CDR2: SEHNR and FQNEAQ (reference sequence). The CDR3 is CASGTSGVTDTQYF. The DNA of the CDR3 is TGTGCCAGCGGGACTAGCGGGGTCACAGATACGCAGTATTTT.

This clonotype has a single count. This rearrangement joins TRBV4-1 to TRBJ2-3; TRBD2 agrees at 9 bases. With V trimmed by 0 bases and J by 3 bases, 10 bases remained unmatched. The CDR3 totals 18 residues. CDR1 and CDR2 from the germline V gene are MGHRA and YSYEKL. As DNA, the CDR3 is TGCGCCAGCAGCCAAGATCCCATAGCGGGGGAAGTGACAGATACGCAGTATTTT. Translation gives CASSQDPIAGEVTDTQYF.

This clonotype was seen many times. This chain joins TRBV4-2 and TRBJ2-1, with 7 bases aligning to TRBD1. In germline, CDR1 is LGHNA, CDR2 YNFKEQ. This CDR3 spans 16 amino acids. The V segment lost 0 bases and the J segment 9 bases; nucleotides outside the gene matches: 11. The CDR3 DNA reads as TGTGCCAGCAGCCAAGAGAGTCGACAGGGTATGAGTGAGCAGTTCTTC. This gives the protein CASSQESRQGMSEQFF.

This clonotype appeared many times. The gene calls are TRBV10-3 and TRBJ2-3, with TRBD2 identical over 8 bases. V was clipped by 3 bases and J by 4 bases; unmatched bases: 9. CDR1 and CDR2 (germline): ENHRY, SYGVKD. The CDR3 totals 16 residues. CDR3 residues: CAISDPGGLVSDTQYF. The CDR3 DNA sequence: TGTGCCATCAGTGACCCGGGGGGGCTGGTGTCAGATACGCAGTATTTT.

The chain recombines TRBV20-1 with TRBJ2-5; D is undetermined. With 1 base removed from V and 2 bases from J, the gap between germline ends came to 11 bases. Germline loops: CDR1 DFQATT, CDR2 SNEGSKA (reference sequence). The CDR3 loop spans 14 amino acids. CDR3 amino acids: CSARVDTVQETQYF. CDR3 DNA: TGCAGTGCTAGAGTTGACACGGTTCAAGAGACCCAGTACTTC.

This clonotype has only a few counts. The chain employs TRBV9 and TRBJ2-1, with 9 bases identical to TRBD2. Germline loops: CDR1 SGDLS, CDR2 YYNGEE. Unmatched junction bases numbered 14, after V lost 3 bases and J lost 7 bases. The CDR3 runs to 17 residues. The CDR3 sequence: CASSAYGRGGLRNEQFF. CDR3 in DNA: TGTGCCAGCAGCGCCTACGGGCGGGGGGGCCTCAGGAATGAGCAGTTCTTC.

This clonotype has just a few counts. The chain combines TRBV5-1 with TRBJ2-2; perhaps TRBD1 as D (5 bases). Germline CDR1 reads SGHRS; CDR2 reads YFSETQ. V was cut by 6 bases and J by 2 bases, with 14 bases left in between. The CDR3 runs 15 residues. CDR3 bases: TGCGCCAGCAACCGAGCGACAGATAACACCGGGGAGCTGTTTTTT. It codes for CASNRATDNTGELFF.

A few counts support this clonotype. The chain couples TRBV30 to TRBJ2-1; 7 positions match TRBD2. The CDR3 runs to 15 residues. With V trimmed by 1 base and J by 9 bases, 12 bases remained unmatched. The V gene's germline CDR1 is GTSNPN and CDR2 SVGIG (reference sequence). This chain's CDR3 is CAWSGGGNVRGEQFF. The CDR3 region has the DNA TGTGCCTGGAGTGGGGGGGGAAATGTGCGGGGTGAGCAGTTCTTC.

The rearrangement links TRBV29-1 to TRBJ1-1, with D possibly being TRBD1 (5 bases). The CDR3 totals 12 residues. Trimming left V 7 bases short and J 0 bases short, with 9 bases between. Germline-derived CDR1 and CDR2 are SQVTM and ANQGSEA. The CDR3 loop is CSGRQMNTEAFF. The CDR3 DNA is TGCAGCGGCAGACAGATGAACACTGAAGCTTTCTTT.

This clonotype was observed at least ten times. CDR3 protein: CASSPPLDTYNEQFF. The DNA for the CDR3 is TGCGCCAGCAGCCCACCCCTAGACACGTACAATGAGCAGTTCTTC. This chain connects TRBV5-1 to TRBJ2-1; no definite D call. Trimming took 4 bases from V and 4 from J, leaving 15 bases between them. The CDR3 covers 15 residues. CDR1 and CDR2 (germline): SGHRS, YFSETQ.

V gene TRBV11-2 combines with J gene TRBJ2-3; 7 bases fit TRBD2. The CDR3 spans 15 residues. Germline V gene sequence: CDR1 SGHAT, CDR2 FQNNGV. V gave up 5 bases and J gave up 6 bases; unmatched junction bases: 11. The CDR3 region is CASSRVASGADTQYF. In DNA form, the CDR3 reads TGTGCCAGCAGCCGGGTGGCTAGCGGCGCGGATACGCAGTATTTT.

In this sample, this clonotype turned up many times. The chain recombines TRBV5-1 with TRBJ2-1, with 8 nucleotides matching TRBD2. Germline CDR1 and CDR2: SGHRS and YFSETQ. This CDR3 spans 14 amino acids. Germline trimming cut 2 bases from V and 2 bases from J; bases unmatched to any gene: 0. Written as DNA, the CDR3 is TGCGCCAGCAGCTTACTAGCGGCCTACAATGAGCAGTTCTTC. It specifies CASSLLAAYNEQFF. The full variable domain, in which reference TRBV5-1 and TRBJ2-1 provide the parts outside the CDR3, is KAGVTQTPRYLIKTRGQQVTLSCSPISGHRSVSWYQQTPGQGLQFLFEYFSETQRNKGNFPGRFSGRQFSNSRSEMNVSTLELGDSALYLCASSLLAAYNEQFFGPGTRLTVL.

This chain links TRBV3-1 with TRBJ2-3; D gene unclear. The length of the CDR3 is 15 residues. Germline V gene lookup returns CDR1 LGHDT and CDR2 YNNKEL (reference sequence). V was cut by 0 bases and J by 4 bases, with 11 bases left in between. This chain's CDR3 is CASSQEGPWPDTQYF. CDR3 nucleotide sequence: TGTGCCAGCAGCCAAGAGGGCCCATGGCCAGATACGCAGTATTTT.

This clonotype was seen many times. V is TRBV4-1 and J is TRBJ1-1; D is ambiguous. V was pared by 3 bases and J by 1 base, with 6 bases between. The CDR3 runs to 13 residues. In germline, CDR1 is MGHRA, CDR2 YSYEKL. CDR3 in DNA: TGCGCCAGCAGCCAGGCGTCGAACACTGAAGCTTTCTTT. Amino acid sequence: CASSQASNTEAFF.

The genes are TRBV4-2 and TRBJ1-1; D is unresolved. This CDR3 has 13 amino acids. CDR1 and CDR2 (germline): LGHNA, YNFKEQ. V was shortened by 1 base and J by 4 bases, with 7 bases between the two germline ends. CDR3 region: CASSQVIGTEAFF. CDR3 sequence (DNA): TGTGCCAGCAGCCAAGTAATCGGCACTGAAGCTTTCTTT.

The rearrangement uses TRBV15 and TRBJ2-6, with a possible D match to TRBD2 (5 bases). The CDR3 spans 18 residues. Germline V gene data show CDR1 as LNHNV and CDR2 as YYDKDF (reference sequence). The V and J ends lost 0 bases and 4 bases respectively, with 16 bases between them. CDR3 sequence (DNA): TGTGCCACCAGCAGAGATAATGTAGAGGGCCCCGGGGCCAACGTCCTGACTTTC. Translating gives CATSRDNVEGPGANVLTF.

This clonotype came up a few times. This chain uses TRBV11-2 with TRBJ2-2, with D maybe TRBD1 (5 bases). Trimming shortened V by 5 bases and J by 7 bases, and 11 bases separated the two germline ends. Germline assignment: CDR1 SGHAT and CDR2 FQNNGV. The CDR3 has 13 residues. The CDR3 loop reads CASSRDRFGELFF. The CDR3 bases are TGTGCCAGCAGCCGAGACAGATTCGGGGAGCTGTTTTTT.

The chain employs TRBV18 and TRBJ2-5; no firm D call. The V end lost 0 bases, the J end lost 3 bases, and 8 bases lay between the germline ends. CDR1 is KGHSH and CDR2 is LQKENI in the germline V gene. The CDR3 runs 14 residues. The CDR3 DNA follows: TGTGCCAGCTCACCACCGTGGGGTGAAGAGACCCAGTACTTC. Protein: CASSPPWGEETQYF.

This clonotype was observed at least ten times. The chain recombines TRBV15 with TRBJ2-2; D uncertain. CDR1 LNHNV and CDR2 YYDKDF come from the germline V gene (reference sequence). V lost 0 bases and J lost 6, with 11 bases in between. The CDR3 length is 15 residues. As DNA, the CDR3 is TGTGCCACCAGCAGAGATCTTGCGGTTGCCGGGGAGCTGTTTTTT. Protein sequence: CATSRDLAVAGELFF.

This clonotype was seen repeatedly, ten times or more. This CDR3 reads CASSPQAASGFYGYTF. CDR3 nucleotide sequence: TGTGCCAGCAGCCCCCAGGCAGCATCGGGCTTCTATGGCTACACCTTC. V usage is TRBV5-5 and J usage is TRBJ1-2; D not certain. The CDR3 spans 16 residues. The V gene's germline CDR1 is SGHKS and CDR2 YYEKEE (reference sequence). V gave up 4 bases and J gave up 4 bases, with 20 bases separating them. Together with reference TRBV5-5 and TRBJ1-2, the CDR3 gives the full variable domain: DAGVTQSPTHLIKTRGQQVTLRCSPISGHKSVSWYQQVLGQGPQFIFQYYEKEERGRGNFPDRFSARQFPNYSSELNVNALLLGDSALYLCASSPQAASGFYGYTFGSGTRLTVV.

This clonotype was counted ten times or more. J is TRBJ2-2 and V is TRBV4-3; tentatively, D is TRBD2 (6 bases). Germline V gene data show CDR1 as LGHNA and CDR2 as YSLEER. CDR3 length: 16 residues. Trimming took off 3 bases at V and 3 bases at J, with 14 bases between the two ends. CDR3 sequence: CASSHLRGSDTGELFF. CDR3 coding DNA: TGCGCCAGCAGCCACCTTCGGGGGTCGGACACCGGGGAGCTGTTTTTT.

This clonotype occurred many times. The chain employs TRBV7-9 and TRBJ2-1; no firm D call. Trimming cost V 4 bases and J 6 bases, with 7 bases left between them. CDR3 length equals 12 residues. The germline V gene has CDR1 SEHNR and CDR2 FQNEAQ (reference sequence). DNA of the CDR3: TGTGCCAGCAGCTCAGGATCCAATGAGCAGTTCTTC. Translated: CASSSGSNEQFF. Full variable domain (remainder filled in from reference TRBV7-9 and TRBJ2-1): DTGVSQNPRHKITKRGQNVTFRCDPISEHNRLYWYRQTLGQGPEFLTYFQNEAQLEKSRLLSDRFSAERPKGSFSTLEIQRTEQGDSAMYLCASSSGSNEQFFGPGTRLTVL.

This clonotype appeared many times. This chain connects TRBV5-1 to TRBJ2-2, with TRBD1 matching over 7 bases. Germline V gene lookup returns CDR1 SGHRS and CDR2 YFSETQ. The CDR3 runs 13 residues. V was clipped by 4 bases and J by 6 bases; unmatched bases: 3. CDR3 loop: CASSTTGAGELFF. The CDR3 DNA reads TGCGCCAGCAGCACTACAGGGGCCGGGGAGCTGTTTTTT. Full variable domain (missing parts from reference TRBV5-1 and TRBJ2-2): KAGVTQTPRYLIKTRGQQVTLSCSPISGHRSVSWYQQTPGQGLQFLFEYFSETQRNKGNFPGRFSGRQFSNSRSEMNVSTLELGDSALYLCASSTTGAGELFFGEGSRLTVL.